A single sample gave rise to the 6 T cell receptor beta chains below, sequenced in a study of long-term antiretroviral therapy in people with HIV. Sequencing relied on immunoSEQ assay v3.0, run at survey level. The assay was immunoSEQ multiplex PCR, and TCRdb's table has in-frame clones only and misses some. The repertoire holds 20,000 to 25,000 clones, with over 75% as singletons. The sequences come from unsorted PBMCs, collected 0.2 years before starting antiretroviral therapy. The receptors originated from a man aged 18 to 29 with HIV.

This rearrangement joins TRBV18 to TRBJ2-1, with TRBD2 identical over 11 bases. CDR3 length equals 15 residues. The germline V gene encodes CDR1 KGHSH and CDR2 LQKENI. V was clipped by 8 bases and J by 9 bases; unmatched bases: 12. CDR3: CASGAVPSGGTEQFF. The DNA of the CDR3 is TGTGCCAGCGGGGCAGTCCCTAGCGGGGGGACTGAGCAGTTCTTC. The full variable domain, its missing parts supplied by reference TRBV18 and TRBJ2-1, is NAGVMQNPRHLVRRRGQEARLRCSPMKGHSHVYWYRQLPEEGLKFMVYLQKENIIDESGMPKERFSAEFPKEGPSILRIQQVVRGDSAAYFCASGAVPSGGTEQFFGPGTRLTVL.

The chain uses TRBV5-8 and TRBJ1-2; D unclear. Germline CDR1 reads SGHTS; CDR2 reads YDEGEE. The V end was cut by 6 bases, the J end by 8 bases, with 5 bases between. The CDR3 is made up of 9 amino acids. CDR3 sequence reads: CASNRGYTF. The CDR3 coding sequence is TGTGCCAGCAACAGAGGCTACACCTTC.

The chain links TRBV29-1 to TRBJ2-1; a weak D match, TRBD2 (5 bases). V lost 0 bases and J 0 bases, leaving 21 bases between the germline ends. The germline V gene has CDR1 SQVTM and CDR2 ANQGSEA. The CDR3 runs 19 residues. CDR3 DNA sequence: TGCAGCGTTGAAGATTTTGGATGGGCGGCGGGTGACTCCTACAATGAGCAGTTCTTC. It encodes CSVEDFGWAAGDSYNEQFF.

This clone was recorded once. The gene calls are TRBV5-4 and TRBJ2-1; 7 nucleotides agree with TRBD1. With V trimmed by 4 bases and J by 3 bases, 7 bases remained unmatched. Germline loops: CDR1 SGHNT, CDR2 YYREEE (reference sequence). This CDR3 comprises 15 residues. The CDR3 DNA is TGTGCCAGCAGCCGGGACCGGGACAGCTACAATGAGCAGTTCTTC. Residues: CASSRDRDSYNEQFF.

This chain joins TRBV7-2 and TRBJ2-1; TRBD2 is a possible D gene (6 bases). CDR1 SGHTA and CDR2 FQGNSA come from the germline V gene. The CDR3 is made up of 18 amino acids. V lost 1 base, J lost 7 bases, and 23 bases lay in between. DNA for the CDR3: TGTGCCAGCAGCTTAGTGGGCGCGGGGCAAGCTGGGCCTAATGAGCAGTTCTTC. Translation: CASSLVGAGQAGPNEQFF.

This clone was found once. CDR3 sequence: CASRGYEQYF. The CDR3 nucleotides are TGTGCCAGCAGGGGCTACGAGCAGTACTTC. The chain joins TRBV2 to TRBJ2-7; no firm D call. CDR1 is SNHLY and CDR2 is FYNNEI in the germline V gene. V was pared by 6 bases and J by 3 bases, with 3 bases between. The CDR3 totals 10 residues.